This passage covers 22 T cell receptor beta chains from one sample sequenced in a study of Graves' ophthalmopathy and Graves' hyperthyroidism. Transcripts of RNA were the source for amplifying TCR beta CDR3 regions. HTBI primers were used in a first-round RT-PCR, which preceded a second-round multiplex PCR. TCRdb called the multiplex PCR reads again in MiXCR, with one record for every CDR3 protein. Among approximately 480,000 distinct CDR3 sequences listed, around 14% were seen once. Sequencing was done on a sample of blood. The receptors here all came from a young woman with Graves' ophthalmopathy.

This clonotype appeared many times. The rearrangement joins TRBV28 to TRBJ2-7; TRBD1 matches at 7 bases. Germline trimming cut 5 bases from V and 5 bases from J; bases unmatched to any gene: 9. This CDR3 is 14 amino acids long. In germline, CDR1 is MDHEN, CDR2 SYDVKM. The CDR3 loop is CASSPLDREHEQYF. DNA of the CDR3: TGTGCCAGCAGTCCACTCGACAGGGAGCACGAGCAGTACTTC.

This clonotype was seen many times. Since a much larger clone is just one base distant, this may be a read error. The chain links TRBV28 to TRBJ1-5, with D hard to call. Germline values: CDR1 MDHEN, CDR2 SYDVKM. Trimming cost V 6 bases and J 1 base, with 13 bases left between them. This CDR3 is 15 amino acids long. The CDR3 region has the DNA TGTGCCAGCAGCGCCCCCGGGAGAAGCAATCAGCCCCAGCATTTT. Protein sequence: CASSAPGRSNQPQHF.

This clonotype was seen repeatedly, ten times or more. The rearrangement uses TRBV30 and TRBJ1-1, with D unresolved. Germline lookup yields CDR1 GTSNPN and CDR2 SVGIG (reference sequence). The ends were cut back, 2 bases at V and 4 bases at J, with 5 bases in the middle. This CDR3 region has 11 residues. CDR3 region: CAWSKRTEAFF. The DNA of the CDR3 is TGTGCCTGGAGTAAGCGCACTGAAGCTTTCTTT.

The sample holds one count of this clonotype. This chain uses TRBV7-2 with TRBJ1-5; no clear D gene. Trimming shortened V by 2 bases and J by 9 bases, and 11 bases separated the two germline ends. CDR3 length: 13 amino acids. Per germline, CDR1 SGHTA and CDR2 FQGNSA. In nucleotides, the CDR3 is TGTGCCAGCAGCTTACGACTTGAGGCGCCCCAGCATTTT. Amino acids: CASSLRLEAPQHF.

This clonotype occurred many times. The chain combines TRBV5-6 with TRBJ2-7; D assignment may be TRBD1 or TRBD2 (5 bases each). CDR3 size: 14 residues. Germline assignment: CDR1 SGHDT and CDR2 YYEEEE. V lost 4 bases and J lost 3, with 14 bases in between. This CDR3 is CASSPGTDSYEQYF. CDR3 sequence (DNA): TGTGCCAGCAGCCCCGGGACCGATAGCTACGAGCAGTACTTC.

The sample holds many counts of this clonotype. The chain couples TRBV12-5 to TRBJ2-7; TRBD1 or TRBD2 may be the D gene (5 bases each). The CDR3 consists of 13 residues. V was cut by 7 bases and J by 6 bases, with 16 bases left in between. Looked up from germline, CDR1 is LGHNT and CDR2 is FRNRAP. For the CDR3, the DNA is TGTGCTAGTGATCTATCACCCGGGGCCGAGCAGTACTTC. Translating it yields CASDLSPGAEQYF.

This clonotype was recorded many times. The rearrangement joins TRBV11-2 to TRBJ2-6, with D possibly matching TRBD1 (5 bases). The V gene's germline CDR1 is SGHAT and CDR2 FQNNGV. Trimming cost V 1 base and J 0 bases, with 7 bases left between them. The CDR3 consists of 16 residues. CDR3 region: CASSLGQGSGANVLTF. The CDR3 DNA follows: TGTGCCAGCAGCTTAGGTCAGGGCTCTGGGGCCAACGTCCTGACTTTC.

This clonotype was detected many times. The gene calls are TRBV7-2 and TRBJ1-1; unclear D gene. V lost 5 bases to trimming and J lost 4 bases, with 11 bases between them. This CDR3 has 13 residues. Germline V gives CDR1 SGHTA, CDR2 FQGNSA. The CDR3: CASSPTATTEAFF. The CDR3 nucleotides read TGTGCCAGCAGCCCTACAGCAACCACTGAAGCTTTCTTT.

This clonotype has ten or more counts. The genes are TRBV6-1 and TRBJ1-2; TRBD1 matches 9 bases. The CDR3 sequence is 14 residues long. Germline CDR1 is MNHNS and CDR2 is SASEGT. Trimming cost V 7 bases and J 6 bases; bases outside gene matches: 9. CDR3 residues: CASKAYRGLNGYTF. Written as DNA, the CDR3 is TGTGCCAGCAAGGCCTACAGGGGGCTGAATGGCTACACCTTC.

This clonotype was detected many times. The chain has TRBV29-1 and TRBJ2-5; 8 nucleotides align to TRBD1. This CDR3 is built from 16 residues. The germline V gene has CDR1 SQVTM and CDR2 ANQGSEA. V shed 3 bases and J 5 bases; nucleotides not matched to a gene: 14. The chain's CDR3 is CSVDLLRPGGTETQYF. CDR3 bases: TGCAGCGTTGATCTCCTACGTCCAGGGGGCACGGAGACCCAGTACTTC.

This clonotype rates as medium-sized. This sequence joins TRBV15 and TRBJ1-6; TRBD1 agrees at 7 bases. V was clipped by 3 bases and J by 8 bases; unmatched bases: 7. Germline V gene data show CDR1 as LNHNV and CDR2 as YYDKDF (reference sequence). This CDR3 comprises 15 residues. The CDR3 reads CATSRVTGQYSPLHF. In nucleotides, the CDR3 is TGTGCCACCAGCAGGGTTACGGGACAGTATTCACCCCTCCACTTT.

The V and J genes are TRBV7-2 and TRBJ2-7; D is uncertain. V was trimmed by 7 bases and J by 4 bases, leaving 8 bases between them. The CDR3 extends over 11 amino acids. Germline CDR1 reads SGHTA; CDR2 reads FQGNSA. CDR3 DNA: TGTGCCAGCACCTCAGTGTACGAGCAGTACTTC. Protein: CASTSVYEQYF.

This clonotype was picked up many times. The chain uses TRBV6-2 or TRBV6-3 and TRBJ1-1, with D possibly TRBD1 on 5 matching bases. The V gene's germline CDR1 is MNHEY and CDR2 SVGEGT. V was pared by 2 bases and J by 11 bases, with 15 bases between. The CDR3 is made up of 13 amino acids. CDR3 DNA: TGTGCCAGCAGTTACGAGGTGGGGCTGGAGGCTTTCTTT. Residues: CASSYEVGLEAFF.

This clonotype was seen a handful of times. A much larger clone differs by one base, so this may be a read error. This chain links TRBV12-3 or TRBV12-4 with TRBJ1-1; no definite D call. The CDR3 runs to 12 residues. The CDR3 reads CANSSSWTEAFF. The CDR3 coding sequence is TGTGCCAACAGTAGTAGTTGGACTGAAGCTTTCTTT.

In DNA form, the CDR3 reads TGTGCCAGCAGGGGAAGCGGAACGAGCTATGGCTACACCTTC. Translating gives CASRGSGTSYGYTF. V usage is TRBV6-2 or TRBV6-3 and J usage is TRBJ1-2; unclear D gene. CDR1 is MNHEY, CDR2 SVGEGT, per germline. The V end was cut by 6 bases, the J end by 4 bases, with 15 bases between. The CDR3 sequence is 14 residues long.

This clonotype has a count of ten or more. The gene calls are TRBV6-2 or TRBV6-3 and TRBJ2-7; 15 nucleotides agree with TRBD2. From germline, CDR1 is MNHEY and CDR2 SVGEGT. After removal of 0 bases from V and 7 bases from J, the junction contained 19 bases not matched to a gene. The CDR3 runs 21 residues. The DNA for the CDR3 is TGTGCCAGCAGTTACTCGAAGCTTCGGACTAGCGGGAGGGCCCTATTATATGAGCAGTACTTC. Amino acids: CASSYSKLRTSGRALLYEQYF.

Comments on this clonotype: The junction departs from germline at one end; a sequencing error may be responsible. The rearrangement links TRBV28 to TRBJ2-5; tentative D call: TRBD1 (6 bases). In germline, CDR1 is MDHEN, CDR2 SYDVKM. This CDR3 spans 12 amino acids. CDR3 DNA: TGCCTCACGGGACATCCCCAAGAGACCCAGTACTTC. Residues: CLTGHPQETQYF.

The CDR3 is CASSERLPQGTQYF. The DNA of the CDR3 is TGTGCCAGCAGTGAGCGGCTACCCCAAGGAACCCAGTACTTC. The chain couples TRBV6-1 to TRBJ2-5; unclear D gene. The V end lost 3 bases, the J end lost 8 bases, and 16 bases lay between the germline ends. Germline V gives CDR1 MNHNS, CDR2 SASEGT. This CDR3 has 14 residues.

This clonotype occurred many times. V and J are TRBV3-1 and TRBJ1-1; D possibly corresponds to TRBD1 (6 bases). This CDR3 is built from 13 residues. CDR1 and CDR2 (germline): LGHDT, YNNKEL (reference sequence). Trimming stripped 4 bases from V and 5 bases from J, with 11 bases between. The CDR3 here is CASSRQEVTEAFF. The CDR3 DNA follows: TGTGCCAGCAGCCGACAGGAGGTGACTGAAGCTTTCTTT.

This clonotype appeared many times. The chain employs TRBV2 and TRBJ1-2; 7 nucleotides match TRBD1. Trimming at V came to 10 bases and at J to 3 bases, leaving 14 bases not matched to a gene. The CDR3 runs 15 residues. CDR1 and CDR2 (germline): SNHLY, FYNNEI. In nucleotides, the CDR3 is TGTGCCACCAATAGAGGGTGGGACAGCCACTATGGCTACACCTTC. Its protein product is CATNRGWDSHYGYTF.

The chain has TRBV30 and TRBJ1-3; possible D gene TRBD1, 5 bases. In germline, CDR1 is GTSNPN, CDR2 SVGIG (reference sequence). The length of the CDR3 is 13 residues. Deletions cut 4 bases from V and 0 bases from J, with 7 bases between. CDR3 nucleotides: TGTGCCTGGACGGGGGTCTCTGGAAACACCATATATTTT. As protein: CAWTGVSGNTIYF.

This clonotype was picked up many times. This chain uses TRBV30 with TRBJ1-1; no clear D. Germline CDR1 is GTSNPN and CDR2 is SVGIG (reference sequence). The CDR3 sequence is 14 residues long. V lost 2 bases, J lost 3 bases, and 13 bases lay in between. For the CDR3, the DNA is TGTGCCTGGAGTACCCTCGGAGTGTACACTGAAGCTTTCTTT. Translating it yields CAWSTLGVYTEAFF.